The next 22 T cell receptor beta chains were all read from a single sample in a study of T cells after yellow fever vaccination. MiXCR, applied by TCRdb to the 5' RACE reads, yields one record per CDR3 protein. Found here are a few hundred thousand distinct CDR3 sequences, around a sixth of them singletons; the top ten hold about a sixth. The sample here was PBMCs, taken before the yellow fever booster vaccination. These receptor sequences come from a young man who received the YFV17D yellow fever vaccine.

In its sample, this clonotype was seen once. The chain joins TRBV18 to TRBJ1-2, with D tentatively TRBD1 (6 bases). Trimming shortened V by 6 bases and J by 2 bases, and 19 bases separated the two germline ends. Germline assignment: CDR1 KGHSH and CDR2 LQKENI. The CDR3 sequence is 16 residues long. The CDR3 nucleotides are TGTGCCAGCTCCCAACTCACGACAGGACTAAACTATGGCTACACCTTC. This encodes CASSQLTTGLNYGYTF.

This chain links TRBV7-2 with TRBJ2-3; a weak D match, TRBD1 (6 bases). Per the germline V gene, CDR1 is SGHTA and CDR2 is FQGNSA. The CDR3 totals 16 residues. Trimming cost V 5 bases and J 2 bases, with 17 bases left between them. CDR3 sequence: CASSLRTVGTTDTQYF. DNA for the CDR3: TGTGCCAGCAGCCTTCGGACAGTCGGTACCACAGATACGCAGTATTTT.

This clonotype appeared a few times. The J gene is TRBJ2-3, the V gene TRBV4-3, with D possibly being TRBD2 (5 bases). The germline V gene has CDR1 LGHNA and CDR2 YSLEER. V was shortened by 10 bases and J by 4 bases, with 21 bases between the two germline ends. The CDR3 contains 15 residues. CDR3 loop: CATSPDSLEPDTQYF. The CDR3 DNA reads TGCGCCACCTCACCGGACTCCCTCGAGCCAGATACGCAGTATTTT.

The chain combines TRBV2 with TRBJ1-1; a possible D gene is TRBD1 (5 bases). V was shortened by 5 bases and J by 6 bases, with 16 bases between the two germline ends. The CDR3 totals 14 residues. CDR1 and CDR2 from the germline V gene are SNHLY and FYNNEI. This CDR3 is CASSPRGREAEAFF. The CDR3 bases are TGTGCCAGCAGTCCACGGGGGAGGGAGGCTGAAGCTTTCTTT. The entire variable domain, with the rest obtained from reference TRBV2 and TRBJ1-1, is as follows: EPEVTQTPSHQVTQMGQEVILRCVPISNHLYFYWYRQILGQKVEFLVSFYNNEISEKSEIFDDQFSVERPDGSNFTLKIRSTKLEDSAMYFCASSPRGREAEAFFGQGTRLTVV.

The V and J genes are TRBV20-1 and TRBJ2-1; a possible D gene is TRBD1 (6 bases). Germline V gene lookup returns CDR1 DFQATT and CDR2 SNEGSKA (reference sequence). Deletions cut 6 bases from V and 9 bases from J, with 27 bases between. This CDR3 comprises 16 residues. For the CDR3, the DNA is TGCAGTGCCCGTACCCTGGGGGCGGGCGGGCGTGGTGAGCAGTTCTTC. It yields the protein CSARTLGAGGRGEQFF.

This rearrangement joins TRBV7-2 to TRBJ2-1, with D possibly being TRBD1 or TRBD2 (6 bases each). V shed 5 bases and J shed 2 bases, with 13 bases lying between them. The germline CDR1 and CDR2 sequences are SGHTA and FQGNSA. The CDR3 sequence is 15 residues long. The CDR3 DNA sequence: TGTGCCAGCAGCCCTAGTAGGGGGGCCTACAATGAGCAGTTCTTC. Its translation is CASSPSRGAYNEQFF.

This CDR3 is CASSFGRAIGQFF. CDR3 nucleotide sequence: TGCGCCAGCAGCTTTGGCAGGGCCATTGGGCAGTTCTTC. The chain uses TRBV5-1 and TRBJ2-1; D might be TRBD1 (5 bases). The CDR3 has 13 residues. Trimming pared 2 bases from V and 12 bases from J, leaving 15 bases between. Germline values: CDR1 SGHRS, CDR2 YFSETQ.

V is TRBV6-2 or TRBV6-3 and J is TRBJ1-1, with D unresolved. The ends were cut back, 2 bases at V and 0 bases at J, with 7 bases in the middle. The CDR3 runs 14 residues. The germline V gene has CDR1 MNHEY and CDR2 SVGEGT. CDR3 in DNA: TGTGCCAGCAGTTACCCTAACATGAACACTGAAGCTTTCTTT. Residues: CASSYPNMNTEAFF.

This chain connects TRBV7-6 to TRBJ1-1; D gene ambiguous. Deletions cut 1 base from V and 5 bases from J, with 8 bases between. Germline V CDR1 and CDR2: SGHVS, FNYEAQ. The CDR3 is made up of 13 amino acids. CDR3 DNA: TGTGCCAGCAGCTTAGGGTCCTTGACTGAAGCTTTCTTT. Protein: CASSLGSLTEAFF. The whole variable domain, remainder taken from reference TRBV7-6 and TRBJ1-1, is GAGVSQSPRYKVTKRGQDVALRCDPISGHVSLYWYRQALGQGPEFLTYFNYEAQQDKSGLPNDRFSAERPEGSISTLTIQRTEQRDSAMYRCASSLGSLTEAFFGQGTRLTVV.

This clonotype was observed a handful of times. CDR3 sequence reads: CASRHNLNTEAFF. In DNA, the CDR3 is TGTGCCAGCCGACACAACTTGAACACTGAAGCTTTCTTT. The rearrangement links TRBV6-1 to TRBJ1-1; D is unclear. Trimming pared 8 bases from V and 0 bases from J, leaving 10 bases between. Germline CDR1 is MNHNS and CDR2 is SASEGT. There are 13 residues in the CDR3.

This chain links TRBV5-1 with TRBJ2-1, with TRBD1 identical over 9 bases. V was pared by 6 bases and J by 0 bases, with 19 bases of the junction left unmatched. The CDR3 is made up of 20 amino acids. Germline values: CDR1 SGHRS, CDR2 YFSETQ. CDR3 residues: CASTFPRDRAEPTSYNEQFF. The DNA of the CDR3 is TGCGCCAGCACCTTCCCCCGGGACAGGGCCGAACCGACCTCCTACAATGAGCAGTTCTTC.

This clonotype was found a few times. The gene calls are TRBV27 and TRBJ2-7, with D possibly matching TRBD2 (6 bases). Trimming stripped 7 bases from V and 6 bases from J, with 10 bases between. The CDR3 loop spans 11 amino acids. CDR1 and CDR2 (germline): MNHEY, SMNVEV (reference sequence). The CDR3 sequence: CASTLGGEQYF. The CDR3 bases are TGTGCCAGCACTCTCGGGGGCGAGCAGTACTTC.

The chain is built from TRBV20-1 and TRBJ2-3; the match to TRBD2 covers 8 bases. Germline loops: CDR1 DFQATT, CDR2 SNEGSKA (reference sequence). This CDR3 comprises 13 residues. J was trimmed by 5 bases and V by 2 bases; bases with no gene match: 3. This CDR3 reads CSARPGGVDTQYF. CDR3 sequence (DNA): TGCAGTGCTAGACCCGGGGGGGTAGATACGCAGTATTTT.

Only a few counts were recorded for this clonotype. The chain carries TRBV7-2 and TRBJ2-7, with 8 bases identical to TRBD2. Germline-derived CDR1 and CDR2 are SGHTA and FQGNSA. The CDR3 extends over 13 amino acids. V was pared by 5 bases and J by 4 bases, with 4 bases of the junction left unmatched. The CDR3 is CASSAGTSYEQYV. CDR3 sequence (DNA): TGTGCCAGCAGCGCCGGGACTAGTTACGAGCAGTACGTC.

This clonotype came up a few times. The chain has TRBV30 and TRBJ1-1, with a weak D call TRBD1 (6 bases). The V gene lost 4 bases and the J gene lost 10 bases, with 19 bases spanning the gap. CDR3 length equals 13 residues. Germline CDR1 reads GTSNPN; CDR2 reads SVGIG (reference sequence). The CDR3 DNA is TGTGCCTGGACTAGACAGGCAGGTAGTTTAGCTTTCTTT. Protein product: CAWTRQAGSLAFF.

The J gene is TRBJ2-1, the V gene TRBV6-1; 8 bases fit TRBD2. This CDR3 is 15 amino acids long. The J segment lost 9 bases and the V segment lost 7 bases, leaving 14 bases of the junction unmatched. The germline V gene encodes CDR1 MNHNS and CDR2 SASEGT. The CDR3 DNA follows: TGTGCCAGCACATTTGGCGGGGGGACCTTGGGTGAGCAGTTCTTC. Its translation: CASTFGGGTLGEQFF.

This chain links TRBV6-5 with TRBJ1-6; D unclear. CDR3 length equals 14 residues. The germline V gene has CDR1 MNHEY and CDR2 SVGAGI. Trimming removed 0 bases at V and 6 bases at J, with 6 bases between. CDR3 nucleotide sequence: TGTGCCAGCAGTTACTCACCCTCTAATTCACCCCTCCACTTT. Translating it yields CASSYSPSNSPLHF.

This chain joins TRBV5-1 and TRBJ2-7, with 7 bases identical to TRBD1. V lost 4 bases, J lost 3 bases, and 7 bases stayed unmatched. The CDR3 has 14 amino acids. CDR1 and CDR2 (germline): SGHRS, YFSETQ. CDR3 bases: TGCGCCAGCAGCCTCCGGGACAGCGACTACGAGCAGTACTTC. Amino acids: CASSLRDSDYEQYF.

The genes are TRBV28 and TRBJ2-5, with D tentatively TRBD2 (6 bases). Germline V lookup: CDR1 MDHEN, CDR2 SYDVKM. The length of the CDR3 is 15 residues. V was shortened by 7 bases and J by 3 bases, with 18 bases between the two germline ends. DNA of the CDR3: TGTGCCAGCACCAACCGCCCGGGGGTCGAAGAGACCCAGTACTTC. The encoded protein is CASTNRPGVEETQYF.

J is TRBJ2-3 and V is TRBV11-1, with a tentative D call TRBD2 (6 bases). Looked up from germline, CDR1 is SGHAT and CDR2 is FQDESV (reference sequence). This CDR3 has 15 residues. Trimming took 4 bases from V and 4 from J, leaving 15 bases between them. The CDR3: CASSSRGPPADTQYF. CDR3 sequence (DNA): TGTGCCAGCAGCTCGCGGGGACCGCCGGCAGATACGCAGTATTTT. Variable domain in full (rest from reference TRBV11-1 and TRBJ2-3): EAEVAQSPRYKITEKSQAVAFWCDPISGHATLYWYRQILGQGPELLVQFQDESVVDDSQLPKDRFSAERLKGVDSTLKIQPAELGDSAMYLCASSSRGPPADTQYFGPGTRLTVL.

J is TRBJ2-3 and V is TRBV29-1; no clear D. The germline CDR1 and CDR2 sequences are SQVTM and ANQGSEA. The CDR3 sequence is 10 residues long. Trimming left V 3 bases short and J 6 bases short, with 4 bases between. CDR3 nucleotide sequence: TGCAGCGTTGAGTGGGATACGCAGTATTTT. Its protein is CSVEWDTQYF.

This clonotype was detected many times. The rearrangement links TRBV20-1 to TRBJ2-5; 7 bases fit TRBD1. CDR1 and CDR2 (germline): DFQATT, SNEGSKA (reference sequence). The length of the CDR3 is 15 residues. V was pared by 6 bases and J by 1 base, with 11 bases of the junction left unmatched. The CDR3 region is CSAIPRTGFQETQYF. DNA for the CDR3: TGCAGTGCCATCCCAAGGACAGGATTCCAAGAGACCCAGTACTTC.